These 11 T cell receptor beta chains share one sample of origin, sequenced in a study of Ad26.COV2.S vaccination and SARS-CoV-2 variants. TCRdb's copy holds only in-frame clones and misses some; the assay was immunoSEQ multiplex PCR. The sample consists of approximately 250,000 clones, around 88% of them appearing once. Treatment defined: some 20 received Ad26.COV2.S at low or high dose, single or two shots; roughly 5 received placebo; per-sample allocation not given. Day 63 after the first injection of vaccine or placebo was the sampling time. The material sequenced was peripheral blood, taken in a trial of Ad26.COV2.S vaccine versus placebo. These receptor sequences come from a person between 18 and 59 years old who received the Ad26.COV2.S COVID-19 vaccine or a placebo.

The CDR3 region is CATSRVQGGDANEKLFF. CDR3 sequence (DNA): TGTGCCACCAGCAGGGTCCAGGGGGGGGATGCTAATGAAAAACTGTTTTTT. This chain joins TRBV15 and TRBJ1-4, with TRBD1 identical over 7 bases. The germline V gene has CDR1 LNHNV and CDR2 YYDKDF (reference sequence). This CDR3 has 17 amino acids. Trimming removed 3 bases from V and 3 bases from J; junction bases left unmatched: 10.

The CDR3 bases are TGTGCCTGGAATGAAGGGACTGGAAACACCATATATTTT. This translates into CAWNEGTGNTIYF. The chain recombines TRBV30 with TRBJ1-3; D unclear. CDR3 length: 13 amino acids. Germline-derived CDR1 and CDR2 are GTSNPN and SVGIG (reference sequence). V was trimmed by 4 bases and J by 2 bases, leaving 9 bases between them. Variable domain in full (rest from reference TRBV30 and TRBJ1-3): SQTIHQWPATLVQPVGSPLSLECTVEGTSNPNLYWYRQAAGRGLQLLFYSVGIGQISSEVPQNLSASRPQDRQFILSSKKLLLSDSGFYLCAWNEGTGNTIYFGEGSWLTVV.

CDR3 in amino acids: CASSARTEQETQYF. CDR3 DNA: TGTGCCAGCAGCGCCAGGACTGAACAAGAGACCCAGTACTTC. The J gene is TRBJ2-5, the V gene TRBV11-2; D may be TRBD2 (5 bases). This CDR3 comprises 14 residues. CDR1 and CDR2 (germline): SGHAT, FQNNGV. Trimming shortened V by 5 bases and J by 2 bases, and 12 bases separated the two germline ends.

CDR3 bases: TGTGCCAGCAGCCCAGAGATGAACACTGAAGCTTTCTTT. Translating gives CASSPEMNTEAFF. The chain has TRBV13 and TRBJ1-1; D unresolved. Trimming took off 5 bases at V and 0 bases at J, with 7 bases between the two ends. CDR3 length: 13 residues. Germline-derived CDR1 and CDR2 are PRHDT and FYEKMQ (reference sequence).

The chain uses TRBV11-2 and TRBJ1-2; D is unclear. Germline CDR1 is SGHAT and CDR2 is FQNNGV. The CDR3 covers 15 residues. Trimming stripped 4 bases from V and 3 bases from J, with 15 bases between. The CDR3 DNA sequence: TGTGCCAGCAGCTCCCTCGAACAGCCACACTATGGCTACACCTTC. Protein: CASSSLEQPHYGYTF. The variable domain in full, completed from reference TRBV11-2 and TRBJ1-2, reads EAGVAQSPRYKIIEKRQSVAFWCNPISGHATLYWYQQILGQGPKLLIQFQNNGVVDDSQLPKDRFSAERLKGVDSTLKIQPAKLEDSAVYLCASSSLEQPHYGYTFGSGTRLTVV.

This chain connects TRBV5-1 to TRBJ1-2, with a weak D call TRBD1 (5 bases). CDR1 and CDR2 from the germline V gene are SGHRS and YFSETQ. This CDR3 has 15 amino acids. V was trimmed by 1 base and J by 5 bases, leaving 15 bases between them. The CDR3 DNA sequence: TGCGCCAGCAGCTTGCATCAGGGAAATATGTATGGCTACACCTTC. Its protein product is CASSLHQGNMYGYTF.

In this sample, this clone turned up a few times. DNA of the CDR3: TGTGCCAGTCGAGCTAGCGTTCAGGTCACCGGGGAGCTGTTTTTT. Encoded protein: CASRASVQVTGELFF. The chain is built from TRBV3-1 (or the pseudogene TRBV3-2) and TRBJ2-2, with D possibly TRBD2 on 6 matching bases. Trimming took off 9 bases at V and 4 bases at J, with 18 bases between the two ends. The CDR3 runs 15 residues. Per the germline V gene, CDR1 is LGHDT and CDR2 is YNNKEL (reference sequence).

The chain joins TRBV15 to TRBJ2-7, with TRBD2 matching over 10 bases. CDR3 size: 15 residues. V trimming: 5 bases; J trimming: 6 bases; junction bases outside the gene matches: 10. Germline-derived CDR1 and CDR2 are LNHNV and YYDKDF (reference sequence). The CDR3 nucleotides are TGTGCCACCAGCTACTCAGCGGGGGGGCCGTCCGAGCAGTACTTC. Translated, it gives CATSYSAGGPSEQYF.

The chain has TRBV6-5 and TRBJ2-7; D is possibly TRBD1 or TRBD2 (6 bases each). Between the trimmed V and J ends, which lost 7 bases and 4 bases, there was a span of 20 bases. This CDR3 comprises 15 residues. Germline assignment: CDR1 MNHEY and CDR2 SVGAGI. CDR3 sequence reads: CASTLRRGAGYEQYF. The CDR3 DNA is TGTGCCAGCACCCTCAGAAGGGGGGCGGGGTACGAGCAGTACTTC.

The rearrangement links TRBV27 to TRBJ1-4; 12 bases map to TRBD1. This CDR3 comprises 17 residues. CDR1 and CDR2 (germline): MNHEY, SMNVEV (reference sequence). J lost 1 base, V lost 6 bases, and 6 bases had no gene match. In DNA form, the CDR3 reads TGTGCCAGCAGGCGGGACAGGGGGCTTGAAACTAATGAAAAACTGTTTTTT. It specifies CASRRDRGLETNEKLFF. Full variable domain (outside the CDR3, taken from reference TRBV27 and TRBJ1-4): EAQVTQNPRYLITVTGKKLTVTCSQNMNHEYMSWYRQDPGLGLRQIYYSMNVEVTDKGDVPEGYKVSRKEKRNFPLILESPSPNQTSLYFCASRRDRGLETNEKLFFGSGTQLSVL.

The chain combines TRBV5-1 with TRBJ1-2; 7 bases fit TRBD1. The CDR3 covers 17 residues. Germline lookup yields CDR1 SGHRS and CDR2 YFSETQ. V was clipped by 0 bases and J by 5 bases; unmatched bases: 13. In DNA, the CDR3 is TGCGCCAGCAGCTTGGCCGAAGCGACAGGGATTACGTATGGCTACACCTTC. Protein sequence: CASSLAEATGITYGYTF.